The 9 T cell receptor beta chains listed next were all sequenced from one sample in a study of blood T cell repertoires in COVID-19. The data were produced by immunoSEQ multiplex PCR, yet TCRdb's version contains in-frame clones alone and is incomplete. Among about 140,000 clones listed, approximately 88% were seen once. The sample consisted of peripheral blood. The receptors shown here come from a human donor in a cohort sampled during active COVID-19.

This clone has more than one count but fewer than ten. V and J are TRBV6-5 and TRBJ1-3; unclear D gene. The germline gives CDR1 MNHEY, CDR2 SVGAGI. Trimming removed 7 bases at V and 0 bases at J, with 10 bases between. This CDR3 has 14 residues. The CDR3 sequence: CASTEQPSGNTIYF. CDR3 in DNA: TGTGCCAGCACAGAACAGCCCTCTGGAAACACCATATATTTT.

V and J are TRBV28 and TRBJ1-4; D not resolved. V was clipped by 4 bases and J by 5 bases, with 8 bases between them. This CDR3 is 13 amino acids long. Germline V gene lookup returns CDR1 MDHEN and CDR2 SYDVKM. CDR3 sequence (DNA): TGTGCCAGCAGTTCGGGGTTCAATGAAAAACTGTTTTTT. Translated, it gives CASSSGFNEKLFF. Complete variable domain (other parts from reference TRBV28 and TRBJ1-4): DVKVTQSSRYLVKRTGEKVFLECVQDMDHENMFWYRQDPGLGLRLIYFSYDVKMKEKGDIPEGYSVSREKKERFSLILESASTNQTSMYLCASSSGFNEKLFFGSGTQLSVL.

The chain combines TRBV5-1 with TRBJ2-1, with 7 bases matching TRBD1. Germline lookup yields CDR1 SGHRS and CDR2 YFSETQ. CDR3 size: 15 residues. The trim removed 2 bases at V and 4 bases at J, leaving 6 bases unmatched. The CDR3: CASSFGTDHYNEQFF. DNA for the CDR3: TGCGCCAGCAGCTTTGGGACAGACCATTACAATGAGCAGTTCTTC.

The chain is built from TRBV6-2 or TRBV6-3 and TRBJ2-5, with 8 bases identical to TRBD1. This CDR3 has 14 amino acids. CDR1 and CDR2 (germline): MNHEY, SVGEGT. Germline trimming cut 5 bases from V and 2 bases from J; bases unmatched to any gene: 4. The CDR3: CASSVYRGQETQYF. The CDR3 DNA follows: TGTGCCAGCAGTGTCTACAGGGGGCAAGAGACCCAGTACTTC.

The V and J genes are TRBV5-4 and TRBJ2-7; TRBD1 matches at 7 bases. Germline CDR1 and CDR2: SGHNT and YYREEE (reference sequence). The junction had 4 bases not matched to a gene; V was cut back by 3 bases and J by 1 base. The CDR3 runs to 14 residues. As DNA, the CDR3 is TGTGCCAGCAGCTCCCGGGACAGATCCTACGAGCAGTACTTC. This sequence encodes CASSSRDRSYEQYF.

The CDR3 reads CASSLALRQGYEKLFF. DNA for the CDR3: TGTGCCAGCAGCTTGGCGCTTCGGCAGGGATACGAAAAACTGTTTTTT. The genes are TRBV5-6 and TRBJ1-4; possible D gene TRBD1, 5 bases. There are 16 residues in the CDR3. V lost 0 bases and J lost 8, with 17 bases in between. CDR1 SGHDT and CDR2 YYEEEE come from the germline V gene.

This clone was seen only once. J is TRBJ2-6 and V is TRBV12-5, with D unresolved. CDR1 and CDR2 from the germline V gene are LGHNT and FRNRAP. With 6 bases removed from V and 3 bases from J, the gap between germline ends came to 9 bases. The CDR3 loop spans 14 amino acids. The CDR3 loop reads CASGSGDGANVLTF. In DNA form, the CDR3 reads TGTGCTAGTGGGTCGGGTGATGGGGCCAACGTCCTGACTTTC. Full variable domain (missing parts from reference TRBV12-5 and TRBJ2-6): DARVTQTPRHKVTEMGQEVTMRCQPILGHNTVFWYRQTMMQGLELLAYFRNRAPLDDSGMPKDRFSAEMPDATLATLKIQPSEPRDSAVYFCASGSGDGANVLTFGAGSRLTVL.

The CDR3 nucleotides read TGTGCCAGCAGCTTTCGGCTAGCGGGGGAGTACAATGAGCAGTTCTTC. Translation gives CASSFRLAGEYNEQFF. The J gene is TRBJ2-1, the V gene TRBV7-9, with 10 bases that match TRBD2. Trimming at V came to 3 bases and at J to 4 bases, leaving 6 bases not matched to a gene. The CDR3 has 16 residues. Looked up from germline, CDR1 is SEHNR and CDR2 is FQNEAQ (reference sequence).

Only a few counts were recorded for this clone. Here the CDR3 DNA reads TGTGCCAGCAGCTCCCACCGGGACAGGGCGTCCCTCTCTGGAAACACCATATATTTT. Amino acid sequence: CASSSHRDRASLSGNTIYF. The genes are TRBV7-9 and TRBJ1-3; 9 bases match TRBD1. From germline, CDR1 is SEHNR and CDR2 FQNEAQ (reference sequence). V shed 4 bases and J 0 bases; nucleotides not matched to a gene: 13. CDR3 size: 19 residues. Looking up the rest from reference TRBV7-9 and TRBJ1-3 gives the full variable domain: DTGVSQNPRHKITKRGQNVTFRCDPISEHNRLYWYRQTLGQGPEFLTYFQNEAQLEKSRLLSDRFSAERPKGSFSTLEIQRTEQGDSAMYLCASSSHRDRASLSGNTIYFGEGSWLTVV.